Each of the 16 T cell receptor beta chains below was sequenced from the same sample in a study of Ad26.COV2.S vaccination and SARS-CoV-2 variants. Sequenced by immunoSEQ multiplex PCR; TCRdb stores in-frame clones only, minus some. The data contain some 640,000 clones, roughly 90% of them singletons. Indicated treatment: approximately 18 received Ad26.COV2.S at low or high dose, single or two shots; 5 received placebo; per-sample allocation not given. Vaccine and placebo recipients were sampled on day 63 after the first injection. The source material was peripheral blood, sampled in a trial of Ad26.COV2.S vaccine versus placebo. These receptors originate from a person aged 18-60 years who received the Ad26.COV2.S COVID-19 vaccine or a placebo.

This chain joins TRBV27 and TRBJ2-4; no definite D call. The CDR3 has 14 amino acids. The V end lost 1 base, the J end lost 5 bases, and 9 bases lay between the germline ends. Germline V gene sequence: CDR1 MNHEY, CDR2 SMNVEV (reference sequence). This chain's CDR3 is CASSLWGGQNIQYF. CDR3 DNA: TGTGCCAGCAGTTTATGGGGTGGGCAAAACATTCAGTACTTC.

The V call is TRBV5-4, the J call TRBJ2-7, with 8 nucleotides matching TRBD2. Germline values: CDR1 SGHNT, CDR2 YYREEE (reference sequence). The junction had 6 bases not matched to a gene; V was cut back by 2 bases and J by 2 bases. CDR3 length: 15 amino acids. The CDR3 sequence: CASSLVAGLTYEQYF. The CDR3 DNA follows: TGTGCCAGCAGCTTAGTAGCGGGGTTAACCTACGAGCAGTACTTC.

This clone was counted only a few times. The CDR3 DNA reads as TGTGCCATCAGTGACACGACGGTGTCTGGAAACACCATATATTTT. Translating it yields CAISDTTVSGNTIYF. J is TRBJ1-3 and V is TRBV10-3; D gene uncertain. The CDR3 consists of 15 residues. V was clipped by 3 bases and J by 1 base, with 10 bases between them. CDR1 and CDR2 (germline): ENHRY, SYGVKD.

This chain connects TRBV5-1 to TRBJ2-3; 8 nucleotides match TRBD2. CDR1 and CDR2 from the germline V gene are SGHRS and YFSETQ. J was trimmed by 0 bases and V by 2 bases; bases with no gene match: 5. The CDR3 length is 16 residues. CDR3 amino acids: CASSLERGLSTDTQYF. As DNA, the CDR3 is TGCGCCAGCAGCTTAGAGCGGGGGTTGAGCACAGATACGCAGTATTTT. Full variable domain (remainder filled in from reference TRBV5-1 and TRBJ2-3): KAGVTQTPRYLIKTRGQQVTLSCSPISGHRSVSWYQQTPGQGLQFLFEYFSETQRNKGNFPGRFSGRQFSNSRSEMNVSTLELGDSALYLCASSLERGLSTDTQYFGPGTRLTVL.

This clone was recorded a few times. The chain is built from TRBV30 and TRBJ1-1, with D possibly being TRBD1 (5 bases). The ends were cut back, 0 bases at V and 4 bases at J, with 9 bases in the middle. The CDR3 spans 13 residues. Germline CDR1 reads GTSNPN; CDR2 reads SVGIG (reference sequence). The CDR3 nucleotides are TGTGCCTGGAGTGTGGGGCGAAGCACTGAAGCTTTCTTT. Translated, it gives CAWSVGRSTEAFF.

V usage is TRBV5-6 and J usage is TRBJ1-1, with a tentative D call TRBD1 (5 bases). The V gene lost 1 base and the J gene lost 8 bases, with 15 bases spanning the gap. This CDR3 is 14 amino acids long. In germline, CDR1 is SGHDT, CDR2 YYEEEE. CDR3 protein: CASSLQGALLEAFF. CDR3 DNA sequence: TGTGCCAGCAGCTTGCAGGGCGCGCTACTCGAAGCTTTCTTT.

The chain uses TRBV10-3 and TRBJ1-5; 12 nucleotides match TRBD1. The CDR3 has 14 residues. Trimming took 9 bases from V and 4 from J; bases not matched to a gene: 4. Germline V gene data show CDR1 as ENHRY and CDR2 as SYGVKD. CDR3 DNA sequence: TGTGCCATTGGGGGACAGGGGGCAAATCAGCCCCAGCATTTT. It codes for CAIGGQGANQPQHF.

The rearrangement uses TRBV27 and TRBJ2-2; TRBD2 is a possible D gene (5 bases). V lost 6 bases and J lost 6, with 11 bases in between. The CDR3 has 13 residues. Germline V lookup: CDR1 MNHEY, CDR2 SMNVEV (reference sequence). This CDR3 reads CASSLTRPGELFF. The CDR3 DNA follows: TGTGCCAGCAGCCTTACTAGGCCCGGGGAGCTGTTTTTT.

The V and J genes are TRBV6-5 and TRBJ2-7; D is possibly TRBD1 (6 bases). The CDR3 length is 14 residues. The V gene lost 6 bases and the J gene lost 3 bases, with 15 bases spanning the gap. Germline loops: CDR1 MNHEY, CDR2 SVGAGI. CDR3 DNA sequence: TGTGCCAGCAGCCTCGCTGGGACAAACTACGAGCAGTACTTC. The encoded protein is CASSLAGTNYEQYF.

This chain connects TRBV6-6 to TRBJ1-4; 9 bases line up with TRBD1. With V trimmed by 8 bases and J by 3 bases, 4 bases remained unmatched. This CDR3 contains 14 residues. Germline V gives CDR1 MNHNY, CDR2 SVGAGI (reference sequence). CDR3 nucleotide sequence: TGTGCCAGCCGCTGGGACAGGGCTAATGAAAAACTGTTTTTT. This translates into CASRWDRANEKLFF.

The rearrangement joins TRBV9 to TRBJ1-1; D gene uncertain. Germline CDR1 reads SGDLS; CDR2 reads YYNGEE. The CDR3 extends over 13 amino acids. V lost 3 bases, J lost 0 bases, and 6 bases lay in between. The CDR3 coding sequence is TGTGCCAGCAGCGAAAGGGTGAACACTGAAGCTTTCTTT. The encoded protein is CASSERVNTEAFF.

This clone showed up just a few times. The rearrangement joins TRBV27 to TRBJ2-7; TRBD2 matches 8 bases. The ends lost 5 bases at V and 2 bases at J; junction bases unmatched: 11. Germline V gene data show CDR1 as MNHEY and CDR2 as SMNVEV (reference sequence). The CDR3 is 16 amino acids. In nucleotides, the CDR3 is TGTGCCAGCAGTCCGCTGGAAGCGGGGGATCCCTACGAGCAGTACTTC. This encodes CASSPLEAGDPYEQYF.

This clone was recorded only once. V and J are TRBV6-6 and TRBJ2-3; the D gene could be TRBD1 or TRBD2 (5 bases each). The CDR3 runs 16 residues. Germline V lookup: CDR1 MNHNY, CDR2 SVGAGI (reference sequence). V was pared by 5 bases and J by 1 base, with 16 bases between. CDR3 amino acids: CASSHPGTVGTDTQYF. The DNA of the CDR3 is TGTGCCAGCAGTCACCCCGGGACGGTGGGCACAGATACGCAGTATTTT.

The chain is built from TRBV6-5 and TRBJ1-1; TRBD1 is a possible D gene (5 bases). Germline V gives CDR1 MNHEY, CDR2 SVGAGI. Trimming removed 5 bases at V and 1 base at J, with 8 bases between. The length of the CDR3 is 13 residues. The DNA of the CDR3 is TGTGCCAGCAGTCGACAGCAGAACACTGAAGCTTTCTTT. Its translation is CASSRQQNTEAFF.

CDR3: CASSSSDSRSGNTIYF. DNA for the CDR3: TGTGCCAGCTCATCCTCGGACAGTCGGTCTGGAAACACCATATATTTT. The J gene is TRBJ1-3, the V gene TRBV18, with a tentative D call TRBD1 (6 bases). The CDR3 length is 16 residues. The ends were cut back, 5 bases at V and 1 base at J, with 15 bases in the middle. Germline values: CDR1 KGHSH, CDR2 LQKENI.

The CDR3 DNA follows: TGTGCCAGCAGCTTAGCTACCAGGATGAACACTGAAGCTTTCTTT. Its translation: CASSLATRMNTEAFF. The V gene is TRBV7-8, the J gene TRBJ1-1; D not certain. Trimming stripped 0 bases from V and 0 bases from J, with 8 bases between. The CDR3 spans 15 residues. Germline V gene lookup returns CDR1 SGHVS and CDR2 FQNEAQ. Based on the CDR3 plus reference TRBV7-8 and TRBJ1-1, the full variable domain is GAGVSQSPRYKVAKRGQDVALRCDPISGHVSLFWYQQALGQGPEFLTYFQNEAQLDKSGLPSDRFFAERPEGSVSTLKIQRTQQEDSAVYLCASSLATRMNTEAFFGQGTRLTVV.